This passage covers 5 T cell receptor beta chains from one sample sequenced in a study of cytomegalovirus exposure and HLA in healthy donors. Primers included in the PCR were 60 Vbeta and 13 Jbeta primers. Assay: immunoSEQ multiplex PCR; the TCRdb copy retains only in-frame clones and omits some. The sample has under 110,000 clones; around 85% are singletons. The sequencing sample was made of PBMCs. The receptors derive from a man between 60 and 75 years old in good health and CMV-seronegative.

The chain uses TRBV27 and TRBJ2-7, with a tentative D call TRBD1 (5 bases). Trimming pared 5 bases from V and 2 bases from J, leaving 13 bases between. The germline CDR1 and CDR2 sequences are MNHEY and SMNVEV (reference sequence). The length of the CDR3 is 14 residues. The CDR3 spells CASSPVDSPYEQYV. CDR3 nucleotides: TGTGCCAGCAGTCCTGTCGACAGTCCCTACGAGCAGTACGTC.

The chain employs TRBV5-1 and TRBJ2-7; D possibly corresponds to TRBD1 (5 bases). The V gene's germline CDR1 is SGHRS and CDR2 YFSETQ. Between the trimmed V and J ends, which lost 4 bases and 6 bases, there was a span of 20 bases. The CDR3 is made up of 15 amino acids. In DNA, the CDR3 is TGCGCCAGCAGCCGAACGCCAAGGGGTAAGGGCGAGCAGTACGTC. Amino acids: CASSRTPRGKGEQYV.

CDR3 DNA: TGTGCCAGCAGCTTTTCGGGACAGGGGCAGAGGGAAGCTTTCTTT. Protein sequence: CASSFSGQGQREAFF. The V call is TRBV7-9, the J call TRBJ1-1; 10 bases are a match to TRBD1. V dropped 3 bases and J dropped 8; count of bases not matched to a gene: 9. The V gene's germline CDR1 is SEHNR and CDR2 FQNEAQ (reference sequence). This CDR3 spans 15 amino acids.

The rearrangement uses TRBV5-1 and TRBJ2-3, with TRBD2 matching 12 bases. Unmatched junction bases numbered 2, after V lost 0 bases and J lost 0 bases. CDR1 is SGHRS and CDR2 is YFSETQ in the germline V gene. The CDR3 loop spans 17 amino acids. CDR3 bases: TGCGCCAGCAGCTTGGGGACTAGCGGGGTGAGCACAGATACGCAGTATTTT. Encoded protein: CASSLGTSGVSTDTQYF.

The V gene is TRBV5-5, the J gene TRBJ2-7; TRBD2 matches at 7 bases. In germline, CDR1 is SGHKS, CDR2 YYEKEE (reference sequence). The CDR3 runs to 13 residues. Unmatched junction bases numbered 2, after V lost 2 bases and J lost 3 bases. The CDR3 sequence is CASSFGGVYEQYF. The CDR3 DNA reads TGTGCCAGCAGCTTTGGGGGGGTCTACGAGCAGTACTTC.